This entry lists 3 T cell receptor beta chains sequenced from one sample in a study of shared T cell receptors in the human thymus. TCRdb keeps only in-frame clones here, not all; method: immunoSEQ multiplex PCR. The data hold under 850,000 clones, with approximately 90% observed a single time. The sample was also reused in another study, on human thymus T cells.

Material: thymocytes. These receptors came from a boy under three years old with a congenital heart defect.

This rearrangement joins TRBV9 to TRBJ2-5, with a weak D call TRBD2 (6 bases). This CDR3 region has 16 residues. Per the germline V gene, CDR1 is SGDLS and CDR2 is YYNGEE. V lost 4 bases and J 5 bases, leaving 21 bases between the germline ends. The CDR3 sequence is CASSPWSGWGVETQYF. CDR3 DNA: TGTGCCAGCAGCCCGTGGTCGGGGTGGGGGGTCGAGACCCAGTACTTC. Filled out from reference TRBV9 and TRBJ2-5, the complete variable domain reads DSGVTQTPKHLITATGQRVTLRCSPRSGDLSVYWYQQSLDQGLQFLIQYYNGEERAKGNILERFSAQQFPDLHSELNLSSLELGDSALYFCASSPWSGWGVETQYFGPGTRLLVL.

The chain recombines TRBV7-9 with TRBJ2-7, with D maybe TRBD1 (6 bases). This CDR3 contains 14 residues. The germline V gene encodes CDR1 SEHNR and CDR2 FQNEAQ (reference sequence). V lost 1 base and J 3 bases, leaving 10 bases between the germline ends. CDR3 DNA: TGTGCCAGCAGCTTAGGGACAGATAGCTACGAGCAGTACTTC. It yields the protein CASSLGTDSYEQYF.

The V and J genes are TRBV30 and TRBJ1-1; possible D gene TRBD1, 5 bases. Trimming cost V 3 bases and J 6 bases, with 14 bases left between them. There are 13 residues in the CDR3. Germline V lookup: CDR1 GTSNPN, CDR2 SVGIG (reference sequence). The DNA of the CDR3 is TGTGCCTGGAGCGATGGGGGGACCGCTGAAGCTTTCTTT. It yields the protein CAWSDGGTAEAFF. The full variable domain, its missing parts supplied by reference TRBV30 and TRBJ1-1, is SQTIHQWPATLVQPVGSPLSLECTVEGTSNPNLYWYRQAAGRGLQLLFYSVGIGQISSEVPQNLSASRPQDRQFILSSKKLLLSDSGFYLCAWSDGGTAEAFFGQGTRLTVV.